This T cell receptor (beta chain) was profiled in a study of T cells after posttransplantation cyclophosphamide. Study-wide findings and caveats: Recipient CMV seropositivity and CMV reactivation strongly tracked TRB clonality. TRB overlap between skin or GI tissue T cells and blood was limited. Donor-recipient repertoire similarity was low at 1-2 months, rising over year one.

About this clone itself: Its antigen is not identified.

Germline V gene lookup returns CDR1 SGHVT and CDR2 SQSDAQ. CDR3 size: 17 residues. With 5 bases clipped from V and 0 bases from J, the junction kept 8 bases outside the gene matches. Peripheral blood was collected from the related graft donor on the marrow donation day. Assay: immunoSEQ multiplex PCR; the TCRdb copy retains only in-frame clones and omits some. The data show about 52,000 clones, approximately 94% seen once. The material sequenced was PBMCs. This chain joins TRBV7-4 and TRBJ2-5; TRBD2 agrees at 11 bases. This TCR was recovered from a woman in her 30s in good health and a related stem cell transplant donor. The CDR3 DNA reads TGTGCCAGCAGCCCGGGGACTAGCGGCGGACACCAAGAGACCCAGTACTTC. This gives the protein CASSPGTSGGHQETQYF.